The T cell receptor beta chain under discussion was sequenced for a study of T cells after yellow fever vaccination. In its sample, this clonotype was seen many times. TCRdb fed the 5' RACE reads into MiXCR, producing one record per CDR3 protein. The sample carries some 250,000 distinct CDR3 sequences, roughly 3.7% recorded once. V lost 5 bases and J 1 base, leaving 16 bases between the germline ends. From germline, CDR1 is SGHTA and CDR2 FQGNSA. The length of the CDR3 is 16 residues. This receptor was taken from a man aged 18 to 29 who received the YFV17D yellow fever vaccine. The sequences come from PBMCs, collected 15 days after the yellow fever booster vaccination. The rearrangement joins TRBV7-2 to TRBJ2-3; D remains unclear. The CDR3 DNA is TGTGCCAGCAGCCCTGGGCATACCTCTGGCACAGATACGCAGTATTTT. Amino acids: CASSPGHTSGTDTQYF.